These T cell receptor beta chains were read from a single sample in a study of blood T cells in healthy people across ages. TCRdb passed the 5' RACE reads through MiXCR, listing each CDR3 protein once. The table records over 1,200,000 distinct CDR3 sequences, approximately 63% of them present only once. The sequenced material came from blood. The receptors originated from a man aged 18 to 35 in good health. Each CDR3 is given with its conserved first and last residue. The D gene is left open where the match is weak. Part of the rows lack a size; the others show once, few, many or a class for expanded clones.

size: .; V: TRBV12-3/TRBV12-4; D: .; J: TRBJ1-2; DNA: TGTGCCAGCAGTAGCGGGCGGTTCTATGGCTACACCTTC; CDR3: CASSSGRFYGYTF
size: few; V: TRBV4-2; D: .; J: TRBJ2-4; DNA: TGTGCCAGCAGCCAAGAGTTGACTCCCCCCGAAAACATTCAGTACTTC; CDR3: CASSQELTPPENIQYF
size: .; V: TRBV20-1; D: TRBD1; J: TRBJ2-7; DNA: TGCAGTGCCGGACAGGGATGGGACGAGCAGTACTTC; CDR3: CSAGQGWDEQYF
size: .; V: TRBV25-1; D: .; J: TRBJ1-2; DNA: TGTGCCAGTAGTGAATGGAACTATGGCTACACCTTC; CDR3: CASSEWNYGYTF
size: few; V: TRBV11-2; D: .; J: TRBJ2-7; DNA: TGTGCCAGCAGCTTAGAAATTTCCATTTTGGTAGGAGGAAGGGGACTCCACGAGCAGTACTTC; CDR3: CASSLEISILVGGRGLHEQYF
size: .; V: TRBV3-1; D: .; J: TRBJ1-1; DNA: TGTGCCAGCAGCCGCTTCGGTACTGAAGCTTTCTTT; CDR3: CASSRFGTEAFF
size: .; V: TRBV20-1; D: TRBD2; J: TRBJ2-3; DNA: TGCAGTGCTAGCCGAACTAGCGGGAGCCATCGGTCGGATACGCAGTATTTT; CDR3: CSASRTSGSHRSDTQYF
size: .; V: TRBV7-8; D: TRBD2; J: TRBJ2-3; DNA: TGTGCCAGCAGCTTAGTTAGCGGGAGTATTGCAGATACGCAGTATTTT; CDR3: CASSLVSGSIADTQYF
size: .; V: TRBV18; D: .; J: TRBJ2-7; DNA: TGTGCCAGCTCACCATATGGGCAATACGAGCAGTACTTC; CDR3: CASSPYGQYEQYF
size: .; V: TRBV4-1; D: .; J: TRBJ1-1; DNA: TGCGCCAGCAGCCCACTACAGGGCCGGTACACTGAAGCTTTCTTT; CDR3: CASSPLQGRYTEAFF
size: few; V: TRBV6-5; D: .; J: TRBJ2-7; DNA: TGTGCCAGCAGTTCGAACAGGGTCGAGCAGTACTTC; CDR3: CASSSNRVEQYF
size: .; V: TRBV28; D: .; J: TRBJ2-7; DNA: TGTGCCAGCAGCCGGTCTGGGTTTGAGAACGAGCAGTACTTC; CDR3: CASSRSGFENEQYF
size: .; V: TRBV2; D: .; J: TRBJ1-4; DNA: TGTGCCAGCACCGACACAGGCGAGGATGAAAAACTGTTTTTT; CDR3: CASTDTGEDEKLFF
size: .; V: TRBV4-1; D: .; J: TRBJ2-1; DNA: TGCGCCAGCACCCAGGTCCGGGTAGGGAATGTTCGGAATGAGCAGTTCTTC; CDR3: CASTQVRVGNVRNEQFF
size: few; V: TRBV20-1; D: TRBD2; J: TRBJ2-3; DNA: TGCAGTGCTAGTACTAGCGTGAGCACAGATACGCAGTATTTT; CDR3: CSASTSVSTDTQYF
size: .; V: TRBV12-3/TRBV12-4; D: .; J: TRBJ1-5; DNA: TGTGCCAGCAGCCGGGACGGCGGCAATCAGCCCCAGCATTTT; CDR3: CASSRDGGNQPQHF
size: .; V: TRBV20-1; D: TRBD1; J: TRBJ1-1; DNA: TGCAGTGCTAGCCACAGGGGGTCGGCTTTCTTT; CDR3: CSASHRGSAFF
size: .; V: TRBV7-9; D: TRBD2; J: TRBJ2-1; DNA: TGTGCCAGCAGCTTAGCGGGTAGCGGGTCCTACAATGAGCAGTTCTTC; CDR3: CASSLAGSGSYNEQFF
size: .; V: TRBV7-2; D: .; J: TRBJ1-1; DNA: TGTGCCAGCAGCTCCTACGGGGTGTCTGAAGCTTTCTTT; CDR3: CASSSYGVSEAFF
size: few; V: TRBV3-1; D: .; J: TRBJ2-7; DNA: TGTGCCAGCAGCCAAGACCTAAGCGGCTCCTACGAGCAGTACTTC; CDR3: CASSQDLSGSYEQYF
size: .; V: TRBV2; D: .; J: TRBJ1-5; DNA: TGTGCCAGCAGTGACAGGGTCGGCATGCATTTT; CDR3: CASSDRVGMHF
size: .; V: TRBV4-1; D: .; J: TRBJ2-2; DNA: TGCGCCAGCAGCCAGGCCGGACAACGCGGGGAGCTGTTTTTT; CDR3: CASSQAGQRGELFF
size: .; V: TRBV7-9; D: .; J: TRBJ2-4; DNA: TGTGCCAGCAGCTTACCCTCCCCAGAAGGAAACATTCAGTACTTC; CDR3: CASSLPSPEGNIQYF
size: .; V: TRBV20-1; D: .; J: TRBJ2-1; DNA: TGCAGTGCTAACGATCCTATCCGATACAATGAGCAGTTCTTC; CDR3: CSANDPIRYNEQFF
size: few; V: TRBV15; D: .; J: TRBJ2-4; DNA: TGTGCCACCAGCAGCAGGGACGGCAAAAACATTCAGTACTTC; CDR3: CATSSRDGKNIQYF
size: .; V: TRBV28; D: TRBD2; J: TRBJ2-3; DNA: TGTGCCAGCAGTACCCGGACTAGCGGGTACCAACGCACAGATACGCAGTATTTT; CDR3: CASSTRTSGYQRTDTQYF
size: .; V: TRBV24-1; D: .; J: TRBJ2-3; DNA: TGTGCCACCAGTGATACCCGGCTCACCCAGGCCCCAGATACGCAGTATTTT; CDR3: CATSDTRLTQAPDTQYF
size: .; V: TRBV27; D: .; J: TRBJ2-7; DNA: TGTGCCAGCAGTCCAGACCCTCGTGGAAACGAGCAGTACTTC; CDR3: CASSPDPRGNEQYF
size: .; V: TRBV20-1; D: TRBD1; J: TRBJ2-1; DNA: TGCAGTGCTTCCGGGGACAGGGAAACCTACAATGAGCAGTTCTTC; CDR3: CSASGDRETYNEQFF
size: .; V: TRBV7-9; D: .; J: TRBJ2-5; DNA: TGTGCCAGCAGCTCGGACAGCAGAAAAGAGACCCAGTACTTC; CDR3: CASSSDSRKETQYF
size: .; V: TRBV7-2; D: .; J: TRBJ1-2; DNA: TGTGCCAGCAGCTCCGGGACCGTTCCCTATGGCTACACCTTC; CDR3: CASSSGTVPYGYTF
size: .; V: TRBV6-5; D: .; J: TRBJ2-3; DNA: TGTGCCAGCAGTTACGATCCCCGGGGGCCGGCCGGGGATACGCAGTATTTT; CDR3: CASSYDPRGPAGDTQYF
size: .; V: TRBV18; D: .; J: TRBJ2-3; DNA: TGTGCCAGCTCACCACGAAAAATCGCTAGCACAGATACGCAGTATTTT; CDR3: CASSPRKIASTDTQYF
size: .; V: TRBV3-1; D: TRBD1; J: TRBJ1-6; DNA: TGTGCCAGCAGCCAGGACAGGGGTTCACCCCTCCACTTT; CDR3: CASSQDRGSPLHF
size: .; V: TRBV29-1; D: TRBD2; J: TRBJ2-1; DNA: TGCAGCGCCTACGGGGGGGATGAGCAGTTCTTC; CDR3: CSAYGGDEQFF
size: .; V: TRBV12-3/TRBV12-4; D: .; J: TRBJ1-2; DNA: TGTGCCAGCAGTTTAATAGACCAGGACTATGGCTACACCTTC; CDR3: CASSLIDQDYGYTF
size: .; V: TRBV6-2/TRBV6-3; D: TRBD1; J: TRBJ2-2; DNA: TGTGCCAGCAGTTACTCGACAGGGCCCACCGGGGAGCTGTTTTTT; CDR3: CASSYSTGPTGELFF
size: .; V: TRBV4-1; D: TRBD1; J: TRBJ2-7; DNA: TGCGCCAGCAGCCAGCAGGGGGACAGGTACGAGCAGTACTTC; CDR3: CASSQQGDRYEQYF
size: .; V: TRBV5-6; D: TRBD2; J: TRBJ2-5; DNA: TGTGCCAGCAGCTCCAGGACTAGAGGTCAAGAGACCCAGTACTTC; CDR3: CASSSRTRGQETQYF
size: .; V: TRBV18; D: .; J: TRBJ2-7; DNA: TGTGCCAGCTCACGCGAACAGGGAGACTACGAGCAGTACTTC; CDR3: CASSREQGDYEQYF
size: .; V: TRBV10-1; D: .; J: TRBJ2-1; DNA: TGCGCCAGCAGTGAGTATCAGCAGGTGGGGAATGAGCAGTTCTTC; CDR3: CASSEYQQVGNEQFF
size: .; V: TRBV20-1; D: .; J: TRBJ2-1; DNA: TGCAGTGCCCCCCTCTCCCCTTCAAGGGTAATCTACAATGAGCAGTTCTTC; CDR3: CSAPLSPSRVIYNEQFF
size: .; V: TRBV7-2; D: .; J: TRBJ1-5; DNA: TGTGCCAGCAGCTTCAGGGGTGTTCAGCCCCAGCATTTT; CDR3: CASSFRGVQPQHF
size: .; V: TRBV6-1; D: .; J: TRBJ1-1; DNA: TGTGCCAGCAGTCCCGGGGCAACGAGTACTGAAGCTTTCTTT; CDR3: CASSPGATSTEAFF
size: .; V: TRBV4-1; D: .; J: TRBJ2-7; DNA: TGCGCCAGCAGCCATAACCCAGTCGGGGGGCAGTACTTC; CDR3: CASSHNPVGGQYF
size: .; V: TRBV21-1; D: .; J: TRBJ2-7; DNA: TGTGCCAGCAGCAGGGGCATCCGGCCAACTTGGGAGCAGTACTTC; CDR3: CASSRGIRPTWEQYF
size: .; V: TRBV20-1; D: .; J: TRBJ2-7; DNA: TGCAGTGCTGCCCGCCCCCGGGGATCGGACTACGAGCAGTACTTC; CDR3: CSAARPRGSDYEQYF
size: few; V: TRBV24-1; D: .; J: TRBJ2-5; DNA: TGTGCCACAAACATCCCAGGGGACCAAGAGACCCAGTACTTC; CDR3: CATNIPGDQETQYF
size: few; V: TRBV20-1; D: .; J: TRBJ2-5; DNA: TGCAGTGCTTGGACAGTTAGTAAGACCCAGTACTTC; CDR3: CSAWTVSKTQYF
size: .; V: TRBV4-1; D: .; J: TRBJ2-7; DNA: TGCGCCAGCAGCCATCCCCAGGGCGTTGGCGAGCAGTACTTC; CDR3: CASSHPQGVGEQYF
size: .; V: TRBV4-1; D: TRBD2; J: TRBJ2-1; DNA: TGCGCCAGCTCTCTAGCGGGGGGGCGTGGATATGAGCAGTTCTTC; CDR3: CASSLAGGRGYEQFF
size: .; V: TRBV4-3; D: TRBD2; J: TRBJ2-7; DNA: TGCGCCAGCAGCTCCCGGACTAGCGTCTACGAGCAGTACTTC; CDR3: CASSSRTSVYEQYF
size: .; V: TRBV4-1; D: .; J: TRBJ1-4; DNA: TGCGCCAGCAGCCCACCCCCAGGAGTTAATGAAAAACTGTTTTTT; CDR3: CASSPPPGVNEKLFF
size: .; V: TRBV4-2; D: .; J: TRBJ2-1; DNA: TGTGCCAGCAGCCATAACCGAGGGAGACTTGAGCAGTTCTTC; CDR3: CASSHNRGRLEQFF
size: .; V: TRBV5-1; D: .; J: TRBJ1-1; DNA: TGCGCCAGCAGCAGGGAGGGTAAGAACACTGAAGCTTTCTTT; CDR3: CASSREGKNTEAFF
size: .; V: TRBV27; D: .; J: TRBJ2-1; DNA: TGTGCCAGCAGTTTTGTTCCCGTGAATGAGCAGTTCTTC; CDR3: CASSFVPVNEQFF
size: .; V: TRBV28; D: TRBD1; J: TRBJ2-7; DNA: TGTGCCAGCAGTCCCTTGGGGACAGGGACCAATTGGGAGCAGTACTTC; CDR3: CASSPLGTGTNWEQYF
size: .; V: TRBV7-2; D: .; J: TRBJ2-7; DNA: TGTGCCAGCAGCTTCACAGGCAGGGATCCCTACGAGCAGTACTTC; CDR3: CASSFTGRDPYEQYF